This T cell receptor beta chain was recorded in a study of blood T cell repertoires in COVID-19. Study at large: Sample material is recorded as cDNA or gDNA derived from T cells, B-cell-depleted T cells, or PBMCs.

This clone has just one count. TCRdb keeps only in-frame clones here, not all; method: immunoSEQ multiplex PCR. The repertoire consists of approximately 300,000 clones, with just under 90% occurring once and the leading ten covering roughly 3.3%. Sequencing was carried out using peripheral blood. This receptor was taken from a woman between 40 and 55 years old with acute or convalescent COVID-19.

The CDR3, as DNA: TGTGCCACCAGCAGAGATCGGGGGGCCGGGGAGCTGTTTTTT. Translated: CATSRDRGAGELFF. The V gene is TRBV15, the J gene TRBJ2-2; 7 nucleotides align to TRBD2. Germline CDR1 LNHNV, CDR2 YYDKDF (reference sequence). The CDR3 runs 14 residues. The V gene end was trimmed by 0 bases and the J gene end by 6 bases; junction bases not matched to a gene: 1.